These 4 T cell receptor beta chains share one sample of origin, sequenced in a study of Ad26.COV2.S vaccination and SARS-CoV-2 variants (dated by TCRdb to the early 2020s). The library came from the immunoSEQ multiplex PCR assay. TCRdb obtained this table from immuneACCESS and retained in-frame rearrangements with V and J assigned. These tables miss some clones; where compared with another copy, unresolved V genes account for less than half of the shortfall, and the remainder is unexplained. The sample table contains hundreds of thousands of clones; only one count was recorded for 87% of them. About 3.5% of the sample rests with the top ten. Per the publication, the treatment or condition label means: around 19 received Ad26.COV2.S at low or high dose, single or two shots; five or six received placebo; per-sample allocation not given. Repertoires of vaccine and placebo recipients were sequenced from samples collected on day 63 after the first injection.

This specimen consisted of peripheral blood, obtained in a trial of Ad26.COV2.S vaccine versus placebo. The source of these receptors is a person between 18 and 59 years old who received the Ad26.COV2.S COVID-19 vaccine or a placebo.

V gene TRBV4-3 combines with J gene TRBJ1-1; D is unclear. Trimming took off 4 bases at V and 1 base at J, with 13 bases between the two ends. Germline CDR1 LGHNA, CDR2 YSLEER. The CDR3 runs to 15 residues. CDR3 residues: CASSRSLGPNTEAFF. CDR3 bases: TGCGCCAGCAGCCGCTCCCTTGGACCGAACACTGAAGCTTTCTTT.

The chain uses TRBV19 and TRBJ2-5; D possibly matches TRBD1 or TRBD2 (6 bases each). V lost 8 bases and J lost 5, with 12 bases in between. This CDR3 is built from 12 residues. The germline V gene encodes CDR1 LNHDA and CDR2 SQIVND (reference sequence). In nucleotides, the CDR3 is TGTGCCAGTGGGGGGCGCGGGGAGACCCAGTACTTC. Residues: CASGGRGETQYF.

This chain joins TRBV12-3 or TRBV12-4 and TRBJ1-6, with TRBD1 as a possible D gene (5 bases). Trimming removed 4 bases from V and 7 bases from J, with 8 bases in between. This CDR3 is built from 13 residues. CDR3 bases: TGTGCCAGCAGTTCCGGGGGGAATTCACCCCTCCACTTT. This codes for CASSSGGNSPLHF.

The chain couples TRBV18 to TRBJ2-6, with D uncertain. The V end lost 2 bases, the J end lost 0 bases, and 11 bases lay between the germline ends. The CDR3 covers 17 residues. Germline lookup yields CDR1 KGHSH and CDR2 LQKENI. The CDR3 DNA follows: TGTGCCAGCTCACCAGATAGGTTAAGCTCTGGGGCCAACGTCCTGACTTTC. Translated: CASSPDRLSSGANVLTF.